The clone carrying this T cell receptor (beta chain) was observed once. Other DNA sequences in this sample translate to the same CDR3. The V and J ends lost 5 bases and 0 bases respectively, with 7 bases between them. CDR3 size: 13 residues. In germline, CDR1 is MDHEN, CDR2 SYDVKM. The record originates from a study of shared clonotypes between healthy human individuals. Produced via immunoSEQ multiplex PCR; TCRdb's table is partial and in-frame only. The data show approximately 700,000 clones, roughly 73% seen once. The rearrangement links TRBV28 to TRBJ1-1; D gene ambiguous. The sample taken for sequencing was memory CD4+ T cells sorted from blood. Specified subset: CD45RA-negative fraction. The receptor comes from a woman in her thirties in good health. The CDR3 nucleotides are TGTGCCAGCAGTCGACTTTTGAACACTGAAGCTTTCTTT. The encoded protein is CASSRLLNTEAFF.